This paragraph covers one T cell receptor beta chain sequence. The sample comes from a study of blood T cell repertoires in COVID-19. Profiled with immunoSEQ multiplex PCR; TCRdb holds only in-frame clones, not every one. The sample holds about 230,000 clones, roughly 81% seen once. CDR1 and CDR2 (germline): SGHVS, FNYEAQ. The ends were cut back, 1 base at V and 0 bases at J, with 10 bases in the middle. The CDR3 is 16 residues long. The rearrangement joins TRBV7-6 to TRBJ1-3; D unclear. Source material: peripheral blood. The receptor's source is a man aged 35 to 55 with acute or convalescent COVID-19. The CDR3 nucleotides are TGTGCCAGCAGCTTAGGGCTTTTCCTCTCTGGAAACACCATATATTTT. Translating gives CASSLGLFLSGNTIYF.